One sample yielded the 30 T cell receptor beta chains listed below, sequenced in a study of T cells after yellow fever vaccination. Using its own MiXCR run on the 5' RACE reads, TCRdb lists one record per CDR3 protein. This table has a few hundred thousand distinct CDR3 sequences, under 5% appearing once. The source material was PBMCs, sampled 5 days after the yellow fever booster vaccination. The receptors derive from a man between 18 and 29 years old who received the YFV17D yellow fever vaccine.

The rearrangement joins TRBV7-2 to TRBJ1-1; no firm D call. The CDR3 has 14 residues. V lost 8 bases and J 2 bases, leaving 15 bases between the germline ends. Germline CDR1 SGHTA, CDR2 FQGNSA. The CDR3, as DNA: TGTGCCAGCTCGTCCCGGCAGGCAAACACTGAAGCTTTCTTT. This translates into CASSSRQANTEAFF.

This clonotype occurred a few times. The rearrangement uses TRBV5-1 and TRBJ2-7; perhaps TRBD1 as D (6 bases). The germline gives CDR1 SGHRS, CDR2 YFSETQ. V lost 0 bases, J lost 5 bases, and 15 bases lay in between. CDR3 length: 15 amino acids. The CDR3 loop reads CASSLGQEASHEQYF. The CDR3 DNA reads TGCGCCAGCAGCTTGGGACAGGAGGCTTCCCACGAGCAGTACTTC.

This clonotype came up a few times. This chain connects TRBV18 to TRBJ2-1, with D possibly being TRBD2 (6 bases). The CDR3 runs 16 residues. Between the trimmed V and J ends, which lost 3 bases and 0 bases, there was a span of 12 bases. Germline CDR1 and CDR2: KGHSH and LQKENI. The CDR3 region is CASSPRAGSSYNEQFF. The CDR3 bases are TGTGCCAGCTCACCTAGGGCGGGGAGCTCCTACAATGAGCAGTTCTTC.

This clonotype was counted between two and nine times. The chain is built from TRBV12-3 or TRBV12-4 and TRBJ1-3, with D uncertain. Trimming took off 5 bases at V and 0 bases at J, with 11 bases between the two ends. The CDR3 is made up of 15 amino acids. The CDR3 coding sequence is TGTGCCAGCAGTGGCTACACTTACTCTGGAAACACCATATATTTT. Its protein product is CASSGYTYSGNTIYF.

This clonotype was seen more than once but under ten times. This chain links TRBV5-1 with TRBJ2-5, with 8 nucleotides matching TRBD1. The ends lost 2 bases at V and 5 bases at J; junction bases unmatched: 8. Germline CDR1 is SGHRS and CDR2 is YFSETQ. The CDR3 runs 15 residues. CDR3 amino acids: CASSFNAGGLETQYF. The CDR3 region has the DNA TGCGCCAGCAGCTTCAACGCAGGGGGCCTGGAGACCCAGTACTTC.

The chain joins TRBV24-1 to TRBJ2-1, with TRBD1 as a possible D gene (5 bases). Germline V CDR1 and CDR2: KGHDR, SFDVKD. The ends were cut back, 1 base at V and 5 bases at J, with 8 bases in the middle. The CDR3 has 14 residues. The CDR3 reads CATSDFSGHNEQFF. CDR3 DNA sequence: TGTGCCACCAGTGATTTTTCAGGGCACAATGAGCAGTTCTTC.

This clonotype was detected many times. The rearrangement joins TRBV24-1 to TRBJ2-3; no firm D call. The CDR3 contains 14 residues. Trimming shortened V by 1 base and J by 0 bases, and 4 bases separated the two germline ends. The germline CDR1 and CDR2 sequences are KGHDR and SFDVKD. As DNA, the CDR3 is TGTGCCACCAGTGATTTTAAGAGCACAGATACGCAGTATTTT. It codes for CATSDFKSTDTQYF.

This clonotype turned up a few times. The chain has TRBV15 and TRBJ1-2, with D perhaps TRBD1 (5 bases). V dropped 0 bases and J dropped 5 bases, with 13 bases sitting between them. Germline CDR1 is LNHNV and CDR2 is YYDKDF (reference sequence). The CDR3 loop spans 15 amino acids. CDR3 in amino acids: CATSRDRAEGYGYTF. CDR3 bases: TGTGCCACCAGCAGAGATAGGGCGGAGGGGTATGGCTACACCTTC.

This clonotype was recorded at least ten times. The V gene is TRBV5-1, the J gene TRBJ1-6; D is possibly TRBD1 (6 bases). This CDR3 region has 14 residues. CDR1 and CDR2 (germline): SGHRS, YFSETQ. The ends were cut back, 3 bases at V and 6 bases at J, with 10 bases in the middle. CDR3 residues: CASSSGHANSPLHF. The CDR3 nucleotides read TGCGCCAGCAGCTCGGGACACGCTAATTCACCCCTCCACTTT.

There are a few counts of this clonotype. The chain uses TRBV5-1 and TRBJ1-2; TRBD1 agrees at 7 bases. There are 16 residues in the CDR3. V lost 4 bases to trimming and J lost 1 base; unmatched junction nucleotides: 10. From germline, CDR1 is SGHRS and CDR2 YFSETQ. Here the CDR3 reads CASSPGRGQLNYGYTF. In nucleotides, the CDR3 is TGCGCCAGCAGCCCAGGCAGGGGACAGCTTAACTATGGCTACACCTTC.

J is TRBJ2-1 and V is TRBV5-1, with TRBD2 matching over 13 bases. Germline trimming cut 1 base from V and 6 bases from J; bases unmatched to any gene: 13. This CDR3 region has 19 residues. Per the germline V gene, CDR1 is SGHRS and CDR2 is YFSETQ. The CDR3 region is CASSLPISLAGGPSNEQFF. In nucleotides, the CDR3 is TGCGCCAGCAGCTTGCCCATCTCACTAGCGGGGGGGCCAAGCAATGAGCAGTTCTTC. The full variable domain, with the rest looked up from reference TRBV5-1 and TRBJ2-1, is KAGVTQTPRYLIKTRGQQVTLSCSPISGHRSVSWYQQTPGQGLQFLFEYFSETQRNKGNFPGRFSGRQFSNSRSEMNVSTLELGDSALYLCASSLPISLAGGPSNEQFFGPGTRLTVL.

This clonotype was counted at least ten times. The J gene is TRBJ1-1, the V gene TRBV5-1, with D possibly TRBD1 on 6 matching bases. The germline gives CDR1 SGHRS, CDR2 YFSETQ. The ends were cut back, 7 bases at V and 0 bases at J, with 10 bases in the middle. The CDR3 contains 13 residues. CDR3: CASRTEMNTEAFF. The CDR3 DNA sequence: TGCGCCAGCCGGACAGAAATGAACACTGAAGCTTTCTTT.

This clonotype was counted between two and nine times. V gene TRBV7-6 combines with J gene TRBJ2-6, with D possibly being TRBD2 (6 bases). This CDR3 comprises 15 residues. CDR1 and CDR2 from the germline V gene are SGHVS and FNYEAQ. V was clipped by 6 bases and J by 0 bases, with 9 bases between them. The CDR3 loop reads CASRPGGSGANVLTF. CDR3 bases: TGTGCCAGCAGGCCCGGGGGCTCTGGGGCCAACGTCCTGACTTTC.

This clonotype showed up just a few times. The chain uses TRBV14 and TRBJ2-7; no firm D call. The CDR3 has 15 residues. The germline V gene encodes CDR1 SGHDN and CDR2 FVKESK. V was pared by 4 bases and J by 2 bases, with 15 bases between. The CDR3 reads CASSPWQPTAYEQYF. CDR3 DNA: TGTGCCAGCAGCCCCTGGCAACCCACTGCCTACGAGCAGTACTTC. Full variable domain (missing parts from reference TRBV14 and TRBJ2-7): EAGVTQFPSHSVIEKGQTVTLRCDPISGHDNLYWYRRVMGKEIKFLLHFVKESKQDESGMPNNRFLAERTGGTYSTLKVQPAELEDSGVYFCASSPWQPTAYEQYFGPGTRLTVT.

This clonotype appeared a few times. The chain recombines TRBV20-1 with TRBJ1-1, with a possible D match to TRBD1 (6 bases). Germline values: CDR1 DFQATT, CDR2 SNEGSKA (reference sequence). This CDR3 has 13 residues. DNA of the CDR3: TGCAGGCCCGCGGGGGGCGCGTCCACTGAAGCTTTCTTT. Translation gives CRPAGGASTEAFF.

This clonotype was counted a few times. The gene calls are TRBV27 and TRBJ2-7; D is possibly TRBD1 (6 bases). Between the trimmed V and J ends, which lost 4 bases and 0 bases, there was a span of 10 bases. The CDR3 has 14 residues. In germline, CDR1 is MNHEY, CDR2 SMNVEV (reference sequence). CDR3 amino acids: CASSSQGSSYEQYV. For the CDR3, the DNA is TGTGCCAGCAGTTCTCAGGGGAGCTCCTACGAGCAGTACGTC.

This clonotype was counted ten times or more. CDR3 region: CATSDTGQGSETQYF. CDR3 nucleotides: TGTGCCACCAGTGATACCGGACAGGGGTCGGAGACCCAGTACTTC. The chain couples TRBV24-1 to TRBJ2-5, with 9 bases that match TRBD1. Germline V gene sequence: CDR1 KGHDR, CDR2 SFDVKD. The J segment lost 5 bases and the V segment lost 3 bases, leaving 6 bases of the junction unmatched. This CDR3 is built from 15 residues.

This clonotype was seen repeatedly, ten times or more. CDR3 DNA sequence: TGTGCCAGCAGTGACGGCCAGGGGGCGCCCGGGGAGCTGTTTTTT. Translating it yields CASSDGQGAPGELFF. V usage is TRBV6-4 and J usage is TRBJ2-2, with TRBD1 matching 8 bases. The CDR3 length is 15 residues. Germline CDR1 MRHNA, CDR2 SNTAGT. Trimming cost V 2 bases and J 6 bases; bases outside gene matches: 5.

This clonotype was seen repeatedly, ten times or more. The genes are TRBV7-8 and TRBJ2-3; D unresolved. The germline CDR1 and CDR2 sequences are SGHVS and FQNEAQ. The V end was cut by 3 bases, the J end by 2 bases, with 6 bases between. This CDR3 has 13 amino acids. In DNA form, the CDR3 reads TGTGCCAGCAGCTTTTTGGCCACAGATACGCAGTATTTT. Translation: CASSFLATDTQYF.

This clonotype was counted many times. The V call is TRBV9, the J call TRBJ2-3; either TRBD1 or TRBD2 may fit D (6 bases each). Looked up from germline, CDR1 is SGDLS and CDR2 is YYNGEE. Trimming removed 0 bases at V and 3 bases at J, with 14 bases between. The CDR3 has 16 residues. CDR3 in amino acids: CASSVVMGGVTDTQYF. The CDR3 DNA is TGTGCCAGCAGCGTAGTAATGGGGGGCGTGACAGATACGCAGTATTTT.

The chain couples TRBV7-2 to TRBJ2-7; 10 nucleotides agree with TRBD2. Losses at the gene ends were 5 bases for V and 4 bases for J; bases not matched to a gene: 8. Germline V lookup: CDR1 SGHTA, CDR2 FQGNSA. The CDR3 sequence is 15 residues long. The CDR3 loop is CASSRSSGGGYEQYF. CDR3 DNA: TGTGCCAGCAGCCGGTCTAGCGGGGGAGGATACGAGCAGTACTTC.

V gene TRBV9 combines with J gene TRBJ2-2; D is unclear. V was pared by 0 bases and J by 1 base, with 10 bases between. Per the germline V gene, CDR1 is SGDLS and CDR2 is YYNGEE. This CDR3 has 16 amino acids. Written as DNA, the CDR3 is TGTGCCAGCAGCGTAGAAAACCGGTTGAACACCGGGGAGCTGTTTTTT. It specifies CASSVENRLNTGELFF.

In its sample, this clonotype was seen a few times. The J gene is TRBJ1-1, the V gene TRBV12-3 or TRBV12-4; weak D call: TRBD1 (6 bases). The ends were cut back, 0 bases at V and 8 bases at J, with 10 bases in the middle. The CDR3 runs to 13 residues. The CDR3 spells CASSLAKDREAFF. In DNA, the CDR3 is TGTGCCAGCAGTTTAGCGAAGGACAGAGAAGCTTTCTTT.

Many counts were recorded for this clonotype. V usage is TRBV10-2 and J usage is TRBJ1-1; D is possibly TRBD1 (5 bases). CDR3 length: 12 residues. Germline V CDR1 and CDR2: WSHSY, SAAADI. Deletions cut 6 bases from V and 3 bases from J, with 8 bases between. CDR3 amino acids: CASRTGDTEAFF. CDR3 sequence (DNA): TGCGCCAGCAGGACGGGGGACACTGAAGCTTTCTTT.

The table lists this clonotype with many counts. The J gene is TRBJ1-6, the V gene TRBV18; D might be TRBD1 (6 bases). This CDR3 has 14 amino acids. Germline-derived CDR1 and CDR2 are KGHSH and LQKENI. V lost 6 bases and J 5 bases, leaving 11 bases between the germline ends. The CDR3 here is CASSTRQDNSPLHF. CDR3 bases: TGTGCCAGCTCCACCCGACAGGATAATTCACCCCTCCACTTT.

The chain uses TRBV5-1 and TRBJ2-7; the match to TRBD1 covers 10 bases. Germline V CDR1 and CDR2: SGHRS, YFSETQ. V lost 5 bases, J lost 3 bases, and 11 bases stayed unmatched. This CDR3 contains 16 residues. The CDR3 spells CASSSLGTGAFYEQYV. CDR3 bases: TGCGCCAGCAGTTCTCTCGGGACAGGGGCGTTCTACGAGCAGTACGTC.

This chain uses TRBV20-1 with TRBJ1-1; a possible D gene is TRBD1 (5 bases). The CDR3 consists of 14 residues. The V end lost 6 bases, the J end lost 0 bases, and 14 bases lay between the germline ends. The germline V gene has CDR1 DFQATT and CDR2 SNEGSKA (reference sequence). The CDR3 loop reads CSAPVEGMNTEAFF. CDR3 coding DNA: TGCAGTGCCCCCGTAGAGGGGATGAACACTGAAGCTTTCTTT.

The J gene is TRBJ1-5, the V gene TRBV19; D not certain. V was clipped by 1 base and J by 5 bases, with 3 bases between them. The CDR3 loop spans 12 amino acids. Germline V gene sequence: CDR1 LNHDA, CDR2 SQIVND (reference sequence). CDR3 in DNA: TGTGCCAGTAGTATAGGGTATCAGCCCCAGCATTTT. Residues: CASSIGYQPQHF. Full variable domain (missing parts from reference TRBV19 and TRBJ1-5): DGGITQSPKYLFRKEGQNVTLSCEQNLNHDAMYWYRQDPGQGLRLIYYSQIVNDFQKGDIAEGYSVSREKKESFPLTVTSAQKNPTAFYLCASSIGYQPQHFGDGTRLSIL.

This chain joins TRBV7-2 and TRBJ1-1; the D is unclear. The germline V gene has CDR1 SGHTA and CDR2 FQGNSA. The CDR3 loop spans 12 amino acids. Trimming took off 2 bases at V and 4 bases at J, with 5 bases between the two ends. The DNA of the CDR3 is TGTGCCAGCAGCTTACGTACCACTGAAGCTTTCTTT. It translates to CASSLRTTEAFF.

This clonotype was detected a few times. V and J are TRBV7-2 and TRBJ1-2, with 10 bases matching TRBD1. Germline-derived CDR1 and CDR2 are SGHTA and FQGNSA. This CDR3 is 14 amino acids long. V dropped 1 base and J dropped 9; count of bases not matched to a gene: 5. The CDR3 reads CASSLGGQGRSYTF. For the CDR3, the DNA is TGTGCCAGCAGCTTAGGGGGACAGGGGAGGAGCTACACCTTC.